The 14 T cell receptor beta chains below all came from one sample that was sequenced in a study of somatic mutations in T cells in chronic GVHD. Profiled with immunoSEQ multiplex PCR; TCRdb holds only in-frame clones, not every one. The sample consists of 12,000 to 15,000 clones, around 73% of them appearing once. Material: Vbeta20-negative CD4+ T cells from blood. The receptors were gathered from a male patient aged 45-60 years with chronic graft-versus-host disease. The T cells may come from the graft donor.

The sample holds one count of this clone. The gene calls are TRBV19 and TRBJ1-3, with a possible D match to TRBD1 (6 bases). CDR1 and CDR2 (germline): LNHDA, SQIVND (reference sequence). Trimming took 4 bases from V and 0 from J, leaving 16 bases between them. The CDR3 loop spans 17 amino acids. Here the CDR3 DNA reads TGTGCCAGTAGTACCCGACCCCAGGGGAGCTCTGGAAACACCATATATTTT. Translated, it gives CASSTRPQGSSGNTIYF.

This chain joins TRBV5-6 and TRBJ1-2, with D perhaps matching TRBD1 (5 bases). The germline V gene encodes CDR1 SGHDT and CDR2 YYEEEE. Trimming shortened V by 1 base and J by 2 bases, and 12 bases separated the two germline ends. The CDR3 has 15 amino acids. The CDR3 protein is CASSLTGRANYGYTF. The CDR3, as DNA: TGTGCCAGCAGCTTGACTGGCAGGGCCAACTATGGCTACACCTTC. Full variable domain (remainder filled in from reference TRBV5-6 and TRBJ1-2): DAGVTQSPTHLIKTRGQQVTLRCSPKSGHDTVSWYQQALGQGPQFIFQYYEEEERQRGNFPDRFSGHQFPNYSSELNVNALLLGDSALYLCASSLTGRANYGYTFGSGTRLTVV.

This sequence joins TRBV11-3 and TRBJ2-7; D is perhaps TRBD2 (6 bases). The V gene's germline CDR1 is SGHNT and CDR2 YENEEA. Trimming removed 0 bases from V and 5 bases from J, with 11 bases in between. CDR3 length: 14 amino acids. In DNA form, the CDR3 reads TGTGCCAGCAGCTTAGACGCAGGGAGGAACGAGCAGTACTTC. Its protein product is CASSLDAGRNEQYF. Supplemented by reference TRBV11-3 and TRBJ2-7, the full variable domain reads EAGVVQSPRYKIIEKKQPVAFWCNPISGHNTLYWYLQNLGQGPELLIRYENEEAVDDSQLPKDRFSAERLKGVDSTLKIQPAELGDSAVYLCASSLDAGRNEQYFGPGTRLTVT.

The chain carries TRBV15 and TRBJ1-2; tentatively, D is TRBD1 (5 bases). Per the germline V gene, CDR1 is LNHNV and CDR2 is YYDKDF (reference sequence). The CDR3 is 15 amino acids. The germline V and J ends were trimmed by 5 bases and 5 bases, with 18 bases remaining between them. CDR3: CATSPVAGSRYGYTF. For the CDR3, the DNA is TGTGCCACCAGCCCAGTAGCAGGGTCCCGTTATGGCTACACCTTC.

The genes are TRBV6-6 and TRBJ1-6, with 8 nucleotides matching TRBD1. Germline CDR1 is MNHNY and CDR2 is SVGAGI (reference sequence). The length of the CDR3 is 14 residues. V lost 6 bases and J lost 10; bases outside the gene matches: 8. The CDR3 bases are TGTGCCAGCAGCAGGACAGGGCTGGAGTCACCCCTCCACTTT. Residues: CASSRTGLESPLHF.

The chain has TRBV7-2 and TRBJ1-3, with D unresolved. There are 16 residues in the CDR3. V gave up 1 base and J gave up 0 bases, with 10 bases separating them. Germline V gives CDR1 SGHTA, CDR2 FQGNSA. The CDR3 coding sequence is TGTGCCAGCAGCTTAGGTGGGCTCCCCTCTGGAAACACCATATATTTT. The encoded protein is CASSLGGLPSGNTIYF.

V and J are TRBV18 and TRBJ2-5; TRBD1 aligns across 11 bases. V shed 3 bases and J 5 bases; nucleotides not matched to a gene: 5. The CDR3 totals 15 residues. Germline V gene lookup returns CDR1 KGHSH and CDR2 LQKENI. The CDR3 DNA sequence: TGTGCCAGCTCACCTCGGACAGGGGGCGAGGAGACCCAGTACTTC. Protein sequence: CASSPRTGGEETQYF.

The gene calls are TRBV19 and TRBJ1-2; D is undetermined. The V gene's germline CDR1 is LNHDA and CDR2 SQIVND (reference sequence). V lost 5 bases, J lost 8 bases, and 18 bases lay in between. The CDR3 has 14 residues. CDR3 sequence reads: CASSPYEGLAGYTF. CDR3 bases: TGTGCCAGTAGTCCATATGAGGGTTTAGCAGGCTACACCTTC.

The chain is built from TRBV7-9 and TRBJ1-4; weak D call: TRBD1 (6 bases). The CDR3 runs 17 residues. Per germline, CDR1 SEHNR and CDR2 FQNEAQ (reference sequence). Deletions cut 5 bases from V and 6 bases from J, with 22 bases between. The CDR3 reads CASSLRSPTGTHEKLFF. For the CDR3, the DNA is TGTGCCAGCAGCCTCCGAAGCCCGACAGGCACCCATGAAAAACTGTTTTTT.

The V and J genes are TRBV6-5 and TRBJ1-2, with 9 nucleotides matching TRBD1. Germline V lookup: CDR1 MNHEY, CDR2 SVGAGI. There are 15 residues in the CDR3. Losses at the gene ends were 8 bases for V and 4 bases for J; bases not matched to a gene: 11. Here the CDR3 DNA reads TGTGCCAGCTACTCGTCTAGACAGGGGGGCTATGGCTACACCTTC. It encodes CASYSSRQGGYGYTF.

This sequence joins TRBV11-2 and TRBJ1-1; 7 bases agree with TRBD1. Germline trimming cut 8 bases from V and 1 base from J; bases unmatched to any gene: 7. The V gene's germline CDR1 is SGHAT and CDR2 FQNNGV. The CDR3 sequence is 14 residues long. The CDR3 bases are TGTGCCAGCGGTTTAGGGGGCAAGAACACTGAAGCTTTCTTT. It encodes CASGLGGKNTEAFF.

The J gene is TRBJ1-1, the V gene TRBV6-5; no clear D gene. The CDR3 has 16 amino acids. V lost 0 bases, J lost 2 bases, and 13 bases lay in between. CDR1 MNHEY and CDR2 SVGAGI come from the germline V gene. This CDR3 reads CASSYSFGVFNTEAFF. For the CDR3, the DNA is TGTGCCAGCAGTTACTCGTTCGGGGTTTTCAACACTGAAGCTTTCTTT.

The chain couples TRBV15 to TRBJ1-1; no reliable D call. In germline, CDR1 is LNHNV, CDR2 YYDKDF (reference sequence). The length of the CDR3 is 15 residues. V dropped 4 bases and J dropped 1 base, with 13 bases sitting between them. The CDR3 here is CATSTPLRGNTEAFF. CDR3 in DNA: TGTGCCACCAGCACCCCACTACGGGGGAACACTGAAGCTTTCTTT.

This chain connects TRBV5-4 to TRBJ2-3; 7 bases are a match to TRBD2. Trimming at V came to 5 bases and at J to 5 bases, leaving 11 bases not matched to a gene. Germline assignment: CDR1 SGHNT and CDR2 YYREEE (reference sequence). The CDR3 has 15 amino acids. CDR3 residues: CASRTAGVVGDTQYF. The CDR3 DNA reads as TGTGCCAGCAGAACGGCGGGGGTGGTAGGAGATACGCAGTATTTT.